Listed below are T cell receptor beta chains from one sample, sequenced in a study of T cells expressing NK-cell markers. TCRdb re-called the 5' RACE reads and gives one entry per CDR3 protein, without DNA. The sample table includes over 350,000 distinct CDR3 sequences. The sample was blood T cells: a sorted CD56 or NKG2C T cell subset, CD4+ or CD8+ T cells, or bulk PBMC T cells (not recorded which). The receptors were sampled from a woman aged 45-60 years in good health. Both conserved end residues are part of each CDR3. Fields, in order: V gene, J gene, CDR3 protein.

TRBV5-6	TRBJ2-1	CASSPGTRWSNEQFF
TRBV4-1	TRBJ2-2	CASTGWATGELFF
TRBV5-5	TRBJ2-6	CASSFEQRPSGANVLTF
TRBV6-5	TRBJ1-2	CASGRRGKNYGYTF
TRBV6-6	TRBJ2-1	CAAGGTYNEQFF
TRBV2	TRBJ2-7	CASSPSTKTVYEQYF
TRBV18	TRBJ2-3	CASSQTGGEDTQYF
TRBV5-1	TRBJ2-1	CASSLEQAGVSEQFF
TRBV2	TRBJ2-3	CASRRQSVAGGEDTQYF
TRBV29-1	TRBJ2-2	CSVLAGGAGRGTGELFF
TRBV12-3/TRBV12-4	TRBJ2-2	CASRISGSAGELFF
TRBV5-1	TRBJ2-5	CASSFDREETQYF
TRBV4-2	TRBJ2-1	CASSQEITGFGSAPYNEQFF
TRBV21-1	TRBJ2-1	CALLWQRPYNEQFF
TRBV25-1	TRBJ1-1	CASSESWREAFF
TRBV7-2	TRBJ2-7	CASSLVIGRQGNYEQYF
TRBV5-1	TRBJ2-3	CASSLFARLAGSTDTQYF
TRBV24-1	TRBJ2-4	CATSGDSRNIQYF
TRBV20-1	TRBJ1-5	CSVSGGLNQPQHF
TRBV6-5	TRBJ2-2	CASSSGLAGNTGELFF
TRBV5-1	TRBJ1-2	CASSSGNSNYGYTF
TRBV29-1	TRBJ2-2	CSVRRDPSTGELFF
TRBV5-1	TRBJ2-5	CASEGASETQYF
TRBV19	TRBJ1-5	CASRHRWTESNQPQHF
TRBV29-1	TRBJ2-5	CSVTSLAGGPKETQYF
TRBV11-2	TRBJ2-5	CASSPLGLVGETQYF
TRBV23-1	TRBJ2-3	CASSQSVGQGPDTQYF
TRBV29-1	TRBJ2-1	CSVGQGGYSNEQFF
TRBV3-1	TRBJ2-5	CASSHAGPGSQYF
TRBV20-1	TRBJ2-1	CSASKQGPEQFF
TRBV3-1	TRBJ2-7	CASVGTFSYEQYF
TRBV20-1	TRBJ2-5	CSASESGSTQYF
TRBV15	TRBJ2-2	CATSRDLSGELFF
TRBV12-3/TRBV12-4	TRBJ2-3	CASSLIRETDTQYF
TRBV11-3	TRBJ2-2	CASSPSSGYTGELFF
TRBV4-1	TRBJ1-1	CASSQIYRGKRRTEAFF
TRBV5-1	TRBJ2-3	CASSPGFPGSRDTQYF
TRBV4-1	TRBJ1-1	CASSQGTALWDTEAFF
TRBV11-2	TRBJ2-3	CASSLVQGVGGRTDTQYF
TRBV20-1	TRBJ2-7	CSARGEGPSGEQYF